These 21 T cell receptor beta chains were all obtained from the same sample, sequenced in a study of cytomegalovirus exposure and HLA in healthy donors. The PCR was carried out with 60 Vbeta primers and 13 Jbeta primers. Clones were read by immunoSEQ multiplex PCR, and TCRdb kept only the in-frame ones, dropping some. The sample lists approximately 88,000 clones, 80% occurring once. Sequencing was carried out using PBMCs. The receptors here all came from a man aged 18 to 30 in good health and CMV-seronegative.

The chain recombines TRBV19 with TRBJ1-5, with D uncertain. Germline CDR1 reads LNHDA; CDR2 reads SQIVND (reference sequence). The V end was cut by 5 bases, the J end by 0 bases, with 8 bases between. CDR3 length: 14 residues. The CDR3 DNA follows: TGTGCCAGTAGTCTCGGTGATAGCAATCAGCCCCAGCATTTT. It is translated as CASSLGDSNQPQHF.

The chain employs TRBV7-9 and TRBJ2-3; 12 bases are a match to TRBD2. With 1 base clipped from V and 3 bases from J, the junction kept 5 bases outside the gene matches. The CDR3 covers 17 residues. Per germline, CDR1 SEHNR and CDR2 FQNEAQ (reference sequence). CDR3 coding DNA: TGTGCCAGCAGCTTAGGGGGGCTAGCGGGGGGGACAGATACGCAGTATTTT. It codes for CASSLGGLAGGTDTQYF.

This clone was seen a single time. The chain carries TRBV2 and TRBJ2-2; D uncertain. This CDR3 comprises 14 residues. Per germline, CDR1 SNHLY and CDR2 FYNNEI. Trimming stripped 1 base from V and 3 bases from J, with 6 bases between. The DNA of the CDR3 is TGTGCCAGCAGTGAAGTCCGTCACACCGGGGAGCTGTTTTTT. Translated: CASSEVRHTGELFF.

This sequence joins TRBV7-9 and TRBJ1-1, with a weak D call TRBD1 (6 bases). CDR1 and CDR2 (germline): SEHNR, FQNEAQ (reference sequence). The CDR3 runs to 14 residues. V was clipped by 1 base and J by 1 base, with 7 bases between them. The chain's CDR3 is CASSLEDRNTEAFF. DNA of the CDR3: TGTGCCAGCAGCTTAGAGGACAGGAACACTGAAGCTTTCTTT.

CDR3 sequence: CAGSLYGVQTNEKLFF. CDR3 DNA: TGTGCCGGGTCGCTTTACGGGGTACAAACTAATGAAAAACTGTTTTTT. The chain joins TRBV7-9 to TRBJ1-4; D remains ambiguous. Trimming pared 11 bases from V and 1 base from J, leaving 20 bases between. The CDR3 length is 16 residues. Germline V gene lookup returns CDR1 SEHNR and CDR2 FQNEAQ (reference sequence).

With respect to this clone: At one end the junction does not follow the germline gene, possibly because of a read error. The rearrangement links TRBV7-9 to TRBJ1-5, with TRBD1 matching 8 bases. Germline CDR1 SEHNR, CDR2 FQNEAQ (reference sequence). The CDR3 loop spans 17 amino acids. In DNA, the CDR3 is TGTTCCAGCAGCTTAGCGGCAGGGGGCTATAGCAATCAGCCCCAGCATTTT. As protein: CSSSLAAGGYSNQPQHF.

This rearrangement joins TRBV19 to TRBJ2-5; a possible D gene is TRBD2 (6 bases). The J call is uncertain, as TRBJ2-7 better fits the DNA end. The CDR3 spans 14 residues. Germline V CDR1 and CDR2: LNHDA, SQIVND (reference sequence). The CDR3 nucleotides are TGTGCCACCCGACGGAGGGGTCGCGCCTACGAGCAGTACTTC. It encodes CATRRRGRAYEQYF.

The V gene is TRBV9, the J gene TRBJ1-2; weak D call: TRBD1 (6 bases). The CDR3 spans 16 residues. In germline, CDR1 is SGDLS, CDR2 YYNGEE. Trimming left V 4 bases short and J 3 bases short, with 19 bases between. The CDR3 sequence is CASSSAGARSDYGYTF. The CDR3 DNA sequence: TGTGCCAGCAGCTCGGCAGGGGCGCGTTCGGACTATGGCTACACCTTC.

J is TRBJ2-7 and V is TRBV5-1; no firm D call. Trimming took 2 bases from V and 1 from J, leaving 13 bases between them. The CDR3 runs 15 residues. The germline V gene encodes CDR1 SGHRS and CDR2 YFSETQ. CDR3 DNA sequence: TGCGCCAGCAGCTTTACATCCGACTCGTCCTACGAGCAGTACTTC. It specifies CASSFTSDSSYEQYF.

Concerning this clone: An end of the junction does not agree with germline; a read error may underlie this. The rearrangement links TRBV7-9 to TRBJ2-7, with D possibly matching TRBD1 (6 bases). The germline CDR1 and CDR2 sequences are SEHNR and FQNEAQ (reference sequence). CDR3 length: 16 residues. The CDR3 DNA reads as TGTTCCAGCAGCCATATCGACAGGATACACTCCTACGAGCAGTACTTC. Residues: CSSSHIDRIHSYEQYF.

CDR3 DNA sequence: TGTGCCAGCAGTTTCACAGGGATTGCAACTAATGAAAAACTGTTTTTT. Protein sequence: CASSFTGIATNEKLFF. The V call is TRBV2, the J call TRBJ1-4; tentative D call: TRBD1 (6 bases). Germline CDR1 is SNHLY and CDR2 is FYNNEI. CDR3 size: 16 residues. V gave up 5 bases and J gave up 0 bases, with 13 bases separating them. Supplemented by reference TRBV2 and TRBJ1-4, the full variable domain reads EPEVTQTPSHQVTQMGQEVILRCVPISNHLYFYWYRQILGQKVEFLVSFYNNEISEKSEIFDDQFSVERPDGSNFTLKIRSTKLEDSAMYFCASSFTGIATNEKLFFGSGTQLSVL.

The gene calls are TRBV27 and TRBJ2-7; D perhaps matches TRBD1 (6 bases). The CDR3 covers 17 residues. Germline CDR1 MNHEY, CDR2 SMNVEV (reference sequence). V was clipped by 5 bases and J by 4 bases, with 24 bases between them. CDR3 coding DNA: TGTGCCAGCAGTGCGCGCCCGCTTGGGGTTAGGGGGTACGAGCAGTACTTC. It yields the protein CASSARPLGVRGYEQYF.

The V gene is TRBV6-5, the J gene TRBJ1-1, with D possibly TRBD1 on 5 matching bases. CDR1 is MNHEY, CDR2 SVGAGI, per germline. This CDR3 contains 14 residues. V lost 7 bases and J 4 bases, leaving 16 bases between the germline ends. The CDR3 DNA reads TGTGCCAGCACCCCGCCTGGGGGGGGCACTGAAGCTTTCTTT. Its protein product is CASTPPGGGTEAFF.

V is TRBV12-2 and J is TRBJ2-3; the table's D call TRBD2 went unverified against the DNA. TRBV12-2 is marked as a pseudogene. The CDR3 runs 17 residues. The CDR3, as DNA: TGTGCAAGTCGCCAACCCCGGGGACTGGGTGGTGCAGATACGCAGTATTTT. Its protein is CASRQPRGLGGADTQYF.

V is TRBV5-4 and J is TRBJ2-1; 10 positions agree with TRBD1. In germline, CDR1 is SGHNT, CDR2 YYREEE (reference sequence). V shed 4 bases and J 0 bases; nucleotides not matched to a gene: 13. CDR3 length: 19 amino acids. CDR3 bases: TGTGCCAGCAGCCCTAAGGACAGGGGGGGTGGGAGCTCCTACAATGAGCAGTTCTTC. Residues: CASSPKDRGGGSSYNEQFF.

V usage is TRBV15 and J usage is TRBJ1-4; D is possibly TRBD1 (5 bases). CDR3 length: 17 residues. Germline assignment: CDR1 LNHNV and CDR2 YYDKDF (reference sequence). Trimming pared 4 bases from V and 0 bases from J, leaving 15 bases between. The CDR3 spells CATSKGTGVTTNEKLFF. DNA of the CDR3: TGTGCCACCAGCAAAGGGACTGGGGTAACAACTAATGAAAAACTGTTTTTT.

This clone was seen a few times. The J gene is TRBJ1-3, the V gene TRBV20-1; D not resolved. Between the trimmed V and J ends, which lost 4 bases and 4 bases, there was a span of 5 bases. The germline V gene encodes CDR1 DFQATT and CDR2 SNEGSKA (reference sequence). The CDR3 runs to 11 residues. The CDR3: CSANRGNTIYF. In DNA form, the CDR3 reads TGCAGTGCTAACAGAGGAAACACCATATATTTT.

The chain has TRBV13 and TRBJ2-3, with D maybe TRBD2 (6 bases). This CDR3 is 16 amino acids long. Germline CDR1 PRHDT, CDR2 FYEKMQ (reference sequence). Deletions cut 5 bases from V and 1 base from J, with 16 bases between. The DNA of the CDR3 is TGTGCCAGCAGCAACACAGCGGGTGGGGGCACAGATACGCAGTATTTT. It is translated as CASSNTAGGGTDTQYF.

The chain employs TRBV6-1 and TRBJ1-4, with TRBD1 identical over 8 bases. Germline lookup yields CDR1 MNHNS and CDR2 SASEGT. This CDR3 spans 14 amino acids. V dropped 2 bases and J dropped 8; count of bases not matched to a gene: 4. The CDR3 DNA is TGTGCCAGCAGTGAAAGGGCAGGGGGCGAAAAACTGTTTTTT. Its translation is CASSERAGGEKLFF.

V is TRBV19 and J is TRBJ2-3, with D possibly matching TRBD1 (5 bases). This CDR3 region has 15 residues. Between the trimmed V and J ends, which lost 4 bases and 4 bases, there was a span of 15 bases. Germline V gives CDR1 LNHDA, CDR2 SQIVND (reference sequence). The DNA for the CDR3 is TGTGCCAGTAGTAGACAAGGGGTTGGGGCAGATACGCAGTATTTT. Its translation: CASSRQGVGADTQYF.

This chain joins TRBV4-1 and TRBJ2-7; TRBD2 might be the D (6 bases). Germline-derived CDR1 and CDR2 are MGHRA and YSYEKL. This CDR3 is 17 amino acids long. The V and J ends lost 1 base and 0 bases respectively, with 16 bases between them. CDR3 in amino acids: CASSQVFGEAGSYEQYF. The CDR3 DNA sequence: TGCGCCAGCAGCCAAGTGTTTGGGGAAGCGGGCTCCTACGAGCAGTACTTC.